This TCR beta chain was documented in a study of prognosis after radiotherapy for stage I lung cancer. Germline V CDR1 and CDR2: SNHLY, FYNNEI. V lost 6 bases, J lost 4 bases, and 9 bases lay in between. The CDR3 is 13 residues long. At least ten counts were recorded for this clonotype. The antigen is undetermined. Study results and caveats: Unique TCR clone counts went down once patients had stereotactic body radiation therapy, median around 10,000 versus 6,900.

The TCR beta CDR3 region was amplified from genomic DNA, with two rounds of multiplex PCR being used for the amplification. Amplification in first-round PCR relied on primers specific to each TRBV and TRBJ gene. Via MiXCR, TCRdb re-called the multiplex PCR reads, giving one row per CDR3 protein. The profile shows 15,000 to 20,000 distinct CDR3 sequences, about 44% of them singletons. The V gene is TRBV2, the J gene TRBJ1-4; no definite D call. The specimen comprised PBMCs, sampled before or after stereotactic body radiation therapy (not recorded which). This receptor was identified in a donor of 50 years or more with non-small cell lung cancer. This CDR3 is CASRQNYNEKLFF. For the CDR3, the DNA is TGTGCCAGCAGGCAGAATTATAATGAAAAACTGTTTTTT.